These T cell receptor beta chains were read from a single sample in a study of CD8 T cells in Susac syndrome. TCRdb processed the immunoSEQ multiplex PCR reads anew with MiXCR; each CDR3 protein has one entry. The sample carries about 130,000 distinct CDR3 sequences, approximately 95% recorded once. Sequenced material: CD8+ T cells from PBMCs. Every receptor here comes from a human donor with Susac syndrome. Both conserved end residues are part of each CDR3. The D gene is left open where the match is weak. A clone size is listed for some rows: how often the clone was seen (once, few, many), or a class if it is expanded.

CASSPQLREWDEQFF | TGTGCCAGCAGTCCTCAGTTGCGGGAATGGGATGAGCAGTTCTTC | TRBJ2-1 | TRBV28 | 15 | NA | NA
CASGPRVDTQYF | TGTGCCAGCGGACCGAGGGTAGATACGCAGTATTTT | TRBJ2-3 | TRBV2 | 12 | NA | NA
CASSLWLLAGADTQYF | TGTGCCAGTAGTCTTTGGCTACTAGCGGGAGCAGATACGCAGTATTTT | TRBJ2-3 | TRBV19 | 16 | once | TRBD2
CSVGTGTANDQPQHF | TGCAGCGTTGGTACCGGGACAGCAAACGATCAGCCCCAGCATTTT | TRBJ1-5 | TRBV29-1 | 15 | NA | TRBD1
CSAFGQLNTEAFF | TGCAGTGCTTTTGGACAGTTGAACACTGAAGCTTTCTTT | TRBJ1-1 | TRBV20-1 | 13 | NA | NA
CASSDRGLGETQYF | TGCGCCAGCAGTGACAGGGGATTGGGGGAGACCCAGTACTTC | TRBJ2-5 | TRBV10-1 | 14 | NA | NA
CASSLTGLAEETQYF | TGTGCCAGCAGCTTGACGGGACTAGCGGAAGAGACCCAGTACTTC | TRBJ2-5 | TRBV7-9 | 15 | NA | TRBD2
CASSLPAPGQGKQTQYF | TGTGCCAGCAGTTTGCCCGCCCCGGGACAGGGAAAACAGACCCAGTACTTC | TRBJ2-5 | TRBV28 | 17 | NA | TRBD1
CSAREFQDIAKNIQYF | TGCAGTGCTAGAGAATTTCAGGATATAGCCAAAAACATTCAGTACTTC | TRBJ2-4 | TRBV20-1 | 16 | NA | NA
CSVEYDGLNTEAFF | TGCAGCGTTGAGTATGACGGGTTGAACACTGAAGCTTTCTTT | TRBJ1-1 | TRBV29-1 | 14 | NA | NA
CASSPTLGPDTQYF | TGTGCCAGCAGCCCAACCTTAGGCCCAGATACGCAGTATTTT | TRBJ2-3 | TRBV7-6 | 14 | NA | NA
CASSGPDGWGETQYF | TGCGCCAGCAGCGGTCCTGACGGGTGGGGAGAGACCCAGTACTTC | TRBJ2-5 | TRBV5-1 | 15 | NA | NA
CATSSGDARYQETQYF | TGTGCCACCAGCAGCGGAGACGCACGGTACCAAGAGACCCAGTACTTC | TRBJ2-5 | TRBV15 | 16 | NA | NA
CASTQGLTEAFF | TGTGCCAGCACCCAGGGTCTCACTGAAGCTTTCTTT | TRBJ1-1 | TRBV27 | 12 | NA | NA
CASSLRRAGNTEAFF | TGCGCCAGCAGCTTGCGGCGAGCAGGGAACACTGAAGCTTTCTTT | TRBJ1-1 | TRBV5-1 | 15 | NA | NA
CASSAMASGSGEQYF | TGTGCCAGCAGCGCCATGGCTAGCGGGAGCGGCGAGCAGTACTTC | TRBJ2-7 | TRBV2 | 15 | NA | TRBD2
CASSEVVSSDTDTQYF | TGTGCCAGCAGTGAAGTCGTGTCCTCCGACACAGATACGCAGTATTTT | TRBJ2-3 | TRBV2 | 16 | NA | NA
CASGLAGSYNEQFF | TGTGCTAGTGGTCTAGCGGGGTCATACAATGAGCAGTTCTTC | TRBJ2-1 | TRBV12-5 | 14 | NA | TRBD2
CASSVGGGIGTGELFF | TGTGCCAGCAGCGTAGGAGGCGGGATTGGTACCGGGGAGCTGTTTTTT | TRBJ2-2 | TRBV9 | 16 | NA | NA
CALSWSGGETQYF | TGTGCCCTCAGCTGGTCGGGGGGAGAGACCCAGTACTTC | TRBJ2-5 | TRBV7-3 | 13 | NA | TRBD2
CASSPWDNTQYF | TGTGCCAGCAGCCCCTGGGACAATACGCAGTATTTT | TRBJ2-3 | TRBV9 | 12 | NA | NA
CASSLEPGEGDTQYF | TGTGCCAGCAGCTTAGAACCGGGAGAGGGAGATACGCAGTATTTT | TRBJ2-3 | TRBV7-6 | 15 | NA | NA
CATSDFRASGKMELFF | TGTGCCACCAGTGATTTTCGGGCTAGCGGGAAGATGGAGCTGTTTTTT | TRBJ2-2 | TRBV24-1 | 16 | NA | TRBD2
CASSQITTSEDTQYF | TGCGCCAGCAGCCAAATAACCACTAGCGAAGATACGCAGTATTTT | TRBJ2-3 | TRBV4-1 | 15 | NA | TRBD2
CATKASGANVLTF | TGTGCCACTAAGGCATCAGGGGCCAACGTCCTGACTTTC | TRBJ2-6 | TRBV15 | 13 | NA | NA
CASSQTSGSLNEQFF | TGCGCCAGCAGCCAAACTAGCGGGAGTTTGAATGAGCAGTTCTTC | TRBJ2-1 | TRBV4-1 | 15 | NA | TRBD2
CASSRQAEETQYF | TGTGCCAGCAGCCGACAGGCTGAAGAGACCCAGTACTTC | TRBJ2-5 | TRBV12-3/TRBV12-4 | 13 | NA | NA
CASSPTQGGVEKLFF | TGTGCCAGCAGTCCAACGCAGGGAGGGGTTGAAAAACTGTTTTTT | TRBJ1-4 | TRBV6-5 | 15 | NA | NA
CASSPSAGHSYNEQFF | TGTGCCAGCAGCCCCTCTGCGGGTCACTCCTACAATGAGCAGTTCTTC | TRBJ2-1 | TRBV9 | 16 | NA | NA
CSARHPDGSLVTDEQYF | TGCAGTGCTAGGCATCCTGATGGGAGTTTGGTCACAGACGAGCAGTACTTC | TRBJ2-7 | TRBV20-1 | 17 | NA | NA
CASSWGLSNEQFF | TGTGCCAGCAGCTGGGGACTCAGCAATGAGCAGTTCTTC | TRBJ2-1 | TRBV6-6 | 13 | NA | NA